The 4 T cell receptor beta chains presented below share a single source sample, sequenced in a study of blood T cells in healthy people across ages. A second PCR, run for about 7 to 11 cycles, used a sample-barcoded 5' primer plus a J-beta primer mix. TCRdb used MiXCR to reprocess the 5' RACE reads, holding one entry per CDR3 protein. The repertoire includes some 370,000 distinct CDR3 sequences, approximately 51% of them detected once, and around 53% sits in the top ten. The sample comprised blood. The origin of the receptors is a man aged 55 to 69 in good health.

The V and J genes are TRBV4-2 and TRBJ2-7; 9 nucleotides line up with TRBD1. CDR1 LGHNA and CDR2 YNFKEQ come from the germline V gene. V gave up 2 bases and J gave up 2 bases; unmatched junction bases: 1. CDR3 length: 14 amino acids. The CDR3 region is CASSQRTGAYEQYF. The CDR3 DNA reads as TGTGCCAGCAGCCAAAGGACAGGGGCCTACGAGCAGTACTTC.

V and J are TRBV27 and TRBJ2-7; 14 bases line up with TRBD2. From germline, CDR1 is MNHEY and CDR2 SMNVEV (reference sequence). This CDR3 contains 18 residues. After removal of 5 bases from V and 1 base from J, the junction contained 10 bases not matched to a gene. CDR3 sequence: CASSQTSGGALRSYEQYF. The CDR3 DNA reads as TGTGCCAGCAGTCAGACTAGCGGGGGGGCCCTAAGATCCTACGAGCAGTACTTC.

Turning to this clonotype: Given a much more abundant clone one base away, this may be a read error. The chain has TRBV5-1 and TRBJ2-3, with D perhaps matching TRBD1 or TRBD2 (6 bases each). Trimming shortened V by 0 bases and J by 10 bases, and 15 bases separated the two germline ends. Germline values: CDR1 SGHRS, CDR2 YFSETQ. The CDR3 sequence is 14 residues long. This CDR3 reads CASSLDPGADAQYF. The DNA for the CDR3 is TGCGCCAGCAGCTTGGACCCGGGGGCCGATGCGCAGTATTTT. Based on the CDR3 plus reference TRBV5-1 and TRBJ2-3, the full variable domain is KAGVTQTPRYLIKTRGQQVTLSCSPISGHRSVSWYQQTPGQGLQFLFEYFSETQRNKGNFPGRFSGRQFSNSRSEMNVSTLELGDSALYLCASSLDPGADAQYFGPGTRLTVL.

This clonotype occurred a few times. The rearrangement joins TRBV20-1 to TRBJ2-3; 7 nucleotides align to TRBD2. The ends lost 5 bases at V and 0 bases at J; junction bases unmatched: 8. In germline, CDR1 is DFQATT, CDR2 SNEGSKA (reference sequence). The CDR3 length is 15 residues. The CDR3 loop reads CSALSGGTSTDTQYF. In nucleotides, the CDR3 is TGCAGTGCTCTTTCGGGGGGAACTAGCACAGATACGCAGTATTTT.